The 17 T cell receptor beta chains below all came from one sample that was sequenced in a study of blood T cells in healthy people across ages. Primers used in a second PCR of roughly 6 to 11 cycles were a sample-barcoded 5' primer and a J-beta primer mix. TCRdb itself ran the 5' RACE reads through MiXCR, one entry per CDR3 protein. The table lists approximately 770,000 distinct CDR3 sequences, 58% of them singletons. What was sequenced was blood. The source is a young man in good health.

The chain joins TRBV4-1 to TRBJ1-2; TRBD1 might be the D (6 bases). There are 14 residues in the CDR3. In germline, CDR1 is MGHRA, CDR2 YSYEKL. V lost 4 bases, J lost 4 bases, and 13 bases lay in between. This chain's CDR3 is CASSRNREGYGYTF. CDR3 in DNA: TGCGCCAGCAGCCGGAACAGGGAAGGCTATGGCTACACCTTC.

The rearrangement uses TRBV3-1 and TRBJ2-7, with 11 bases aligning to TRBD2. CDR3 length equals 16 residues. CDR1 LGHDT and CDR2 YNNKEL come from the germline V gene (reference sequence). J was trimmed by 7 bases and V by 1 base; bases with no gene match: 9. CDR3 nucleotide sequence: TGTGCCAGCAGCCAAGGTCCGACTAGCGGGGCGGAAGAGCAGTACTTC. Amino acid sequence: CASSQGPTSGAEEQYF.

This clonotype has only a few counts. The chain is built from TRBV4-2 and TRBJ2-7; D might be TRBD2 (6 bases). The length of the CDR3 is 17 residues. Deletions cut 1 base from V and 0 bases from J, with 16 bases between. Germline V CDR1 and CDR2: LGHNA, YNFKEQ. CDR3 DNA: TGTGCCAGCAGCCAAGGGGGAGGAACACGGGACTCCTACGAGCAGTACTTC. It encodes CASSQGGGTRDSYEQYF.

This sequence joins TRBV6-1 and TRBJ2-7; 7 bases align to TRBD1. The CDR3 consists of 15 residues. J lost 4 bases, V lost 5 bases, and 11 bases had no gene match. In germline, CDR1 is MNHNS, CDR2 SASEGT. The CDR3 loop reads CASSLTGTAGYEQYF. CDR3 nucleotide sequence: TGTGCCAGCAGTCTTACCGGGACAGCCGGTTACGAGCAGTACTTC.

In this sample, this clonotype turned up a few times. V usage is TRBV7-9 and J usage is TRBJ2-5, with a tentative D call TRBD1 (5 bases). The CDR3 is 15 residues long. The V and J ends lost 1 base and 8 bases respectively, with 17 bases between them. The germline V gene encodes CDR1 SEHNR and CDR2 FQNEAQ (reference sequence). The CDR3: CASSLVLGREGTQYF. The CDR3 coding sequence is TGTGCCAGCAGCTTAGTTCTCGGCAGGGAAGGTACCCAGTACTTC.

This chain joins TRBV12-3 or TRBV12-4 and TRBJ2-5; 9 nucleotides agree with TRBD1. The end of the DNA is better explained by TRBJ2-7, so the J call may be wrong. The CDR3 covers 14 residues. This CDR3 reads CASSLWGQGYEQYF. CDR3 DNA: TGTGCCAGCAGTTTATGGGGACAGGGTTACGAGCAGTACTTC.

J is TRBJ2-4 and V is TRBV7-9; D not resolved. The closer fit of TRBJ2-7 to the DNA end suggests the J call may be wrong. Germline-derived CDR1 and CDR2 are SEHNR and FQNEAQ (reference sequence). The CDR3 loop spans 15 amino acids. For the CDR3, the DNA is TGTGCCAGCAGCTTTTTGGTCCAGGTCGTTCACGAGCAGTACTTC. This sequence encodes CASSFLVQVVHEQYF.

The chain links TRBV10-3 to TRBJ2-5; 12 bases are shared with TRBD2. The J call may not be correct, given that the DNA end is closer to TRBJ2-7. Germline CDR1 reads ENHRY; CDR2 reads SYGVKD. The CDR3 extends over 15 amino acids. This chain's CDR3 is CAISSAGTSGFEQYF. The CDR3 DNA reads TGTGCCATCAGCTCGGCCGGGACTAGCGGGTTCGAGCAGTACTTC.

The chain has TRBV4-1 and TRBJ2-5; 9 nucleotides line up with TRBD1. Germline lookup yields CDR1 MGHRA and CDR2 YSYEKL. V was clipped by 0 bases and J by 13 bases; unmatched bases: 9. The CDR3 length is 14 residues. CDR3 protein: CASSQEWGQGRRYF. CDR3 nucleotides: TGCGCCAGCAGCCAAGAGTGGGGACAGGGTCGTAGGTACTTC.

This clonotype was observed a handful of times. V and J are TRBV7-9 and TRBJ2-7; 8 positions agree with TRBD1. The V gene's germline CDR1 is SEHNR and CDR2 FQNEAQ (reference sequence). The CDR3 totals 15 residues. After removal of 5 bases from V and 5 bases from J, the junction contained 11 bases not matched to a gene. Written as DNA, the CDR3 is TGTGCCAGCAGCACCGTAGACAGGGGCCTTGACGAGCAGTACTTC. Translation gives CASSTVDRGLDEQYF.

The V and J genes are TRBV30 and TRBJ1-1; 8 bases map to TRBD1. The CDR3 spans 11 residues. Per germline, CDR1 GTSNPN and CDR2 SVGIG (reference sequence). Trimming cost V 2 bases and J 10 bases; bases outside gene matches: 3. The CDR3 protein is CAWSPGQGAFF. The CDR3 DNA reads as TGTGCCTGGAGTCCCGGACAGGGAGCTTTCTTT.

This clonotype appeared once. The chain has TRBV20-1 and TRBJ1-4; 11 bases align to TRBD1. The V gene end was trimmed by 6 bases and the J gene end by 6 bases; junction bases not matched to a gene: 3. Germline-derived CDR1 and CDR2 are DFQATT and SNEGSKA (reference sequence). The CDR3 extends over 13 amino acids. CDR3 in DNA: TGCAGTGCCCCGGGACAGGGGGATGAAAAACTGTTTTTT. This gives the protein CSAPGQGDEKLFF.

CDR3 protein: CASSSMDGEYGYTF. CDR3 DNA sequence: TGTGCCAGCAGCTCTATGGACGGCGAGTATGGCTACACCTTC. This chain uses TRBV7-9 with TRBJ1-2; D remains ambiguous. There are 14 residues in the CDR3. CDR1 is SEHNR, CDR2 FQNEAQ, per germline (reference sequence). V was shortened by 4 bases and J by 5 bases, with 14 bases between the two germline ends.

This clonotype appeared a few times. The rearrangement joins TRBV4-2 to TRBJ1-6; D is unresolved. Germline CDR1 LGHNA, CDR2 YNFKEQ. V lost 0 bases and J lost 8, with 8 bases in between. The CDR3 length is 14 residues. CDR3 DNA sequence: TGTGCCAGCAGCCAAGATGGGGATTATTCACCCCTCCACTTT. Protein: CASSQDGDYSPLHF.

This clonotype was recorded a few times. The genes are TRBV20-1 and TRBJ2-1; TRBD1 agrees at 12 bases. J lost 7 bases, V lost 4 bases, and 11 bases had no gene match. Germline loops: CDR1 DFQATT, CDR2 SNEGSKA (reference sequence). The CDR3 has 16 amino acids. CDR3 region: CSATQPGQGAGNEQFF. The CDR3 bases are TGCAGTGCTACACAACCGGGACAGGGGGCTGGGAATGAGCAGTTCTTC.

This clonotype came up a few times. This sequence joins TRBV18 and TRBJ2-7; TRBD1 aligns across 9 bases. The CDR3 extends over 15 amino acids. CDR1 and CDR2 (germline): KGHSH, LQKENI. Trimming at V came to 3 bases and at J to 4 bases, leaving 7 bases not matched to a gene. In DNA, the CDR3 is TGTGCCAGCTCACCCATCGGGACAGGGCTTTACGAGCAGTACTTC. This gives the protein CASSPIGTGLYEQYF. The full variable domain, completed using reference TRBV18 and TRBJ2-7, is NAGVMQNPRHLVRRRGQEARLRCSPMKGHSHVYWYRQLPEEGLKFMVYLQKENIIDESGMPKERFSAEFPKEGPSILRIQQVVRGDSAAYFCASSPIGTGLYEQYFGPGTRLTVT.

This clonotype appeared a single time. This chain connects TRBV20-1 to TRBJ2-1; D is uncertain. The J call may be mistaken, given a closer DNA end match to TRBJ2-7. Germline-derived CDR1 and CDR2 are DFQATT and SNEGSKA (reference sequence). The CDR3 contains 12 residues. Here the CDR3 reads CSASPRFGEQYF. As DNA, the CDR3 is TGCAGTGCTAGCCCCCGTTTTGGCGAGCAGTACTTC.